A single sample is the source of the 25 T cell receptor beta chains below, sequenced in a study of cytomegalovirus exposure and HLA in healthy donors. The PCR employed 60 Vbeta primers together with 13 Jbeta primers. Clones were read by immunoSEQ multiplex PCR, and TCRdb kept only the in-frame ones, dropping some. The sample includes about 130,000 clones, over 60% of them seen just once. Source material: PBMCs. Receptors originate from a man aged 50-60 years in good health and CMV-seronegative.

The gene calls are TRBV2 and TRBJ2-5; 11 bases line up with TRBD2. The length of the CDR3 is 14 residues. Germline V gene sequence: CDR1 SNHLY, CDR2 FYNNEI. J gave up 2 bases and V 6 bases, and 2 bases lay outside the gene matches. CDR3 residues: CASRGLAAQETQYF. Written as DNA, the CDR3 is TGTGCCAGCAGGGGACTAGCGGCACAAGAGACCCAGTACTTC.

This rearrangement joins TRBV13 to TRBJ2-3; 10 bases line up with TRBD2. The junction had 5 bases not matched to a gene; V was cut back by 4 bases and J by 1 base. This CDR3 is 16 amino acids long. CDR1 is PRHDT and CDR2 is FYEKMQ in the germline V gene (reference sequence). The CDR3 reads CASSYASGGRTDTQYF. CDR3 nucleotide sequence: TGTGCCAGCAGCTACGCTAGCGGGGGACGCACAGATACGCAGTATTTT.

The chain employs TRBV29-1 and TRBJ1-2; D unclear. V was shortened by 4 bases and J by 2 bases, with 11 bases between the two germline ends. The germline gives CDR1 SQVTM, CDR2 ANQGSEA. This CDR3 spans 13 amino acids. The CDR3 sequence: CSVAESLNYGYTF. CDR3 sequence (DNA): TGCAGCGTTGCAGAGAGTCTCAACTATGGCTACACCTTC.

The chain links TRBV7-8 to TRBJ2-3, with TRBD1 matching 9 bases. Germline V CDR1 and CDR2: SGHVS, FQNEAQ. The CDR3 is made up of 15 amino acids. V lost 1 base, J lost 4 bases, and 3 bases stayed unmatched. CDR3 sequence reads: CASSLGWTGADTQYF. CDR3 DNA: TGTGCCAGCAGCTTAGGTTGGACAGGGGCAGATACGCAGTATTTT.

The V and J genes are TRBV14 and TRBJ1-1; D remains unclear. Germline values: CDR1 SGHDN, CDR2 FVKESK. This CDR3 spans 13 amino acids. V lost 1 base, J lost 0 bases, and 3 bases lay in between. The CDR3 nucleotides are TGTGCCAGCAGCCAAGCGGTGAACACTGAAGCTTTCTTT. This encodes CASSQAVNTEAFF.

This chain uses TRBV5-1 with TRBJ1-2; a possible D gene is TRBD1 (6 bases). V was trimmed by 0 bases and J by 4 bases, leaving 10 bases between them. Germline V gene sequence: CDR1 SGHRS, CDR2 YFSETQ. The CDR3 length is 14 residues. The CDR3 sequence is CASSLADRPYGYTF. The CDR3 nucleotides read TGCGCCAGCAGCTTGGCCGACAGGCCCTATGGCTACACCTTC.

V and J are TRBV5-1 and TRBJ2-5; 13 nucleotides align to TRBD2. Germline loops: CDR1 SGHRS, CDR2 YFSETQ. This CDR3 has 16 residues. The V gene end was trimmed by 4 bases and the J gene end by 4 bases; junction bases not matched to a gene: 7. The CDR3 DNA follows: TGCGCCAGCAGCCAAAGTAGGACTAGCGGGGGAGAGACCCAGTACTTC. This sequence encodes CASSQSRTSGGETQYF. Full variable domain (rest looked up from reference TRBV5-1 and TRBJ2-5): KAGVTQTPRYLIKTRGQQVTLSCSPISGHRSVSWYQQTPGQGLQFLFEYFSETQRNKGNFPGRFSGRQFSNSRSEMNVSTLELGDSALYLCASSQSRTSGGETQYFGPGTRLLVL.

The chain recombines TRBV5-1 with TRBJ2-5; TRBD1 matches at 7 bases. The J segment lost 2 bases and the V segment lost 5 bases, leaving 12 bases of the junction unmatched. The CDR3 runs to 16 residues. Germline-derived CDR1 and CDR2 are SGHRS and YFSETQ. The CDR3 DNA follows: TGCGCCAGCAGTCTAAATCCCCAGGGACAGCAAGAGACCCAGTACTTC. It translates to CASSLNPQGQQETQYF.

This clone was seen a few times. CDR3 bases: TGTGCCAGCTCAAGAGAGGGGGCCGGAAGCAATCAGCCCCAGCATTTT. Translated: CASSREGAGSNQPQHF. This chain connects TRBV18 to TRBJ1-5, with TRBD1 matching over 7 bases. Germline V gene lookup returns CDR1 KGHSH and CDR2 LQKENI. After removal of 5 bases from V and 1 base from J, the junction contained 8 bases not matched to a gene. The CDR3 is 16 residues long.

V usage is TRBV25-1 and J usage is TRBJ2-2, with 8 positions matching TRBD1. This CDR3 is built from 16 residues. The J segment lost 4 bases and the V segment lost 5 bases, leaving 9 bases of the junction unmatched. Germline lookup yields CDR1 MGHDK and CDR2 SYGVNS. The CDR3 sequence: CASSSLRQGLTGELFF. DNA for the CDR3: TGTGCCAGCAGTTCCCTCAGACAGGGGCTCACCGGGGAGCTGTTTTTT. Supplemented by reference TRBV25-1 and TRBJ2-2, the full variable domain reads EADIYQTPRYLVIGTGKKITLECSQTMGHDKMYWYQQDPGMELHLIHYSYGVNSTEKGDLSSESTVSRIRTEHFPLTLESARPSHTSQYLCASSSLRQGLTGELFFGEGSRLTVL.

The V and J genes are TRBV9 and TRBJ2-1, with 8 bases that match TRBD2. The CDR3 is 16 amino acids. The junction had 7 bases not matched to a gene; V was cut back by 4 bases and J by 1 base. The V gene's germline CDR1 is SGDLS and CDR2 YYNGEE. DNA of the CDR3: TGTGCCAGCAGCATCAGCGGGGGCCTTTCCTACAATGAGCAGTTCTTC. Its translation is CASSISGGLSYNEQFF.

The CDR3 nucleotides are TGTGCCAGCAGGCCTCTGACAGGGGGCATCCCCTACGAGCAGTACGTC. Its translation is CASRPLTGGIPYEQYV. The rearrangement links TRBV6-7 to TRBJ2-7, with 10 nucleotides matching TRBD1. TRBV6-7 is filed as an ORF, its function uncertain. V was clipped by 6 bases and J by 2 bases; unmatched bases: 10. The CDR3 sequence is 16 residues long.

The CDR3 DNA follows: TGCGCCAGCAGCCACCCGACAGGGGGGGGCTTCAATCAGCCCCAGCATTTT. The encoded protein is CASSHPTGGGFNQPQHF. The V gene is TRBV4-1, the J gene TRBJ1-5; 9 bases match TRBD1. V trimming: 3 bases; J trimming: 3 bases; junction bases outside the gene matches: 9. Germline CDR1 and CDR2: MGHRA and YSYEKL. CDR3 length: 17 amino acids.

V gene TRBV2 combines with J gene TRBJ1-4; 7 bases are a match to TRBD1. The CDR3 is 14 amino acids. Germline loops: CDR1 SNHLY, CDR2 FYNNEI. V lost 6 bases, J lost 4 bases, and 5 bases stayed unmatched. The CDR3 nucleotides read TGTGCCAGCAGCCGGGACAGTTATAATGAAAAACTGTTTTTT. Translation: CASSRDSYNEKLFF.

This clone was seen a single time. V usage is TRBV13 and J usage is TRBJ1-3, with D possibly matching TRBD1 (5 bases). Germline V gene sequence: CDR1 PRHDT, CDR2 FYEKMQ (reference sequence). The ends were cut back, 2 bases at V and 4 bases at J, with 15 bases in the middle. This CDR3 spans 16 amino acids. CDR3 in DNA: TGTGCCAGCAGCTTAAAGTTGGGCAGGGTCGGAAACACCATATATTTT. It is translated as CASSLKLGRVGNTIYF.

This chain links TRBV5-4 with TRBJ1-2; maybe TRBD1 (6 bases). Trimming removed 0 bases from V and 6 bases from J, with 18 bases in between. The CDR3 consists of 16 residues. Germline V CDR1 and CDR2: SGHNT, YYREEE (reference sequence). The CDR3 bases are TGTGCCAGCAGCTTGGTTATGGGGGCTAATGAGCATGGCTACACCTTC. It encodes CASSLVMGANEHGYTF.

This clone was recorded only once. The CDR3, as DNA: TGTGCCAGCAGCTTGCGGGGAGAGGCGGATGCGCAGTATTTT. As protein: CASSLRGEADAQYF. The chain employs TRBV5-4 and TRBJ2-3, with D perhaps matching TRBD2 (5 bases). The germline CDR1 and CDR2 sequences are SGHNT and YYREEE (reference sequence). V was shortened by 1 base and J by 10 bases, with 16 bases between the two germline ends. CDR3 length: 14 residues.

The genes are TRBV7-9 and TRBJ2-3, with unresolved D. CDR3 length equals 14 residues. CDR1 SEHNR and CDR2 FQNEAQ come from the germline V gene (reference sequence). The V end lost 4 bases, the J end lost 6 bases, and 14 bases lay between the germline ends. CDR3: CASSSHGSRDTQYF. The CDR3, as DNA: TGTGCCAGCAGCTCTCACGGGTCCCGGGATACGCAGTATTTT. The full variable domain, with the rest looked up from reference TRBV7-9 and TRBJ2-3, is DTGVSQNPRHKITKRGQNVTFRCDPISEHNRLYWYRQTLGQGPEFLTYFQNEAQLEKSRLLSDRFSAERPKGSFSTLEIQRTEQGDSAMYLCASSSHGSRDTQYFGPGTRLTVL.

This clone was recorded once. V gene TRBV12-1 combines with J gene TRBJ2-3; the D call in the table, TRBD2, was not verified against the DNA. TRBV12-1 is a known pseudogene. The CDR3 runs 17 residues. DNA for the CDR3: TGTGCCAGCAGAAATCGACTAGCGGGGGGGAGCACAGATACGCAGTATTTT. Translating gives CASRNRLAGGSTDTQYF.

The gene calls are TRBV10-3 and TRBJ1-6, with TRBD1 matching 7 bases. CDR1 ENHRY and CDR2 SYGVKD come from the germline V gene. With V trimmed by 2 bases and J by 8 bases, 3 bases remained unmatched. The CDR3 is made up of 14 amino acids. The CDR3 region is CAISEDRVYSPLHF. The CDR3 DNA reads as TGTGCCATCAGTGAGGACAGGGTTTATTCACCCCTCCACTTT.

The chain uses TRBV7-3 and TRBJ2-1; D may be TRBD2 (5 bases). Trimming cost V 5 bases and J 0 bases, with 11 bases left between them. The CDR3 consists of 15 residues. The germline gives CDR1 SGHTA, CDR2 FQGTGA. The CDR3 protein is CASSPGGLSYNEQFF. The CDR3 bases are TGTGCCAGCAGCCCAGGAGGCCTCTCCTACAATGAGCAGTTCTTC.

V gene TRBV5-1 combines with J gene TRBJ2-1; TRBD1 might be the D (5 bases). V lost 1 base and J lost 3, with 17 bases in between. Germline V CDR1 and CDR2: SGHRS, YFSETQ. This CDR3 has 17 residues. The CDR3: CASSLSPGSPDYNEQFF. As DNA, the CDR3 is TGCGCCAGCAGCTTGTCGCCAGGGTCGCCGGACTACAATGAGCAGTTCTTC.

The V gene is TRBV5-5, the J gene TRBJ2-7; 7 positions match TRBD1. The CDR3 runs 14 residues. CDR1 and CDR2 (germline): SGHKS, YYEKEE (reference sequence). Losses at the gene ends were 0 bases for V and 2 bases for J; bases not matched to a gene: 2. This CDR3 is CASSLGQGAYEQYV. The CDR3 DNA follows: TGTGCCAGCAGCTTGGGCCAGGGGGCCTACGAGCAGTACGTC.

This clone was seen a few times. The genes are TRBV29-1 and TRBJ2-5; 9 nucleotides align to TRBD1. Trimming cost V 4 bases and J 4 bases; bases outside gene matches: 7. CDR1 and CDR2 from the germline V gene are SQVTM and ANQGSEA. This CDR3 contains 14 residues. CDR3 sequence: CSVGAGTGRETQYF. The CDR3 nucleotides are TGCAGCGTTGGGGCCGGGACAGGGAGAGAGACCCAGTACTTC.

In its sample, this clone was seen a few times. V is TRBV27 and J is TRBJ1-1, with TRBD1 identical over 11 bases. There are 14 residues in the CDR3. V lost 5 bases and J lost 4; bases outside the gene matches: 3. Germline values: CDR1 MNHEY, CDR2 SMNVEV (reference sequence). As DNA, the CDR3 is TGTGCCAGCAGTCTGGACAGGGGGCTCACTGAAGCTTTCTTT. This translates into CASSLDRGLTEAFF.